A single sample gave rise to the 18 T cell receptor beta chains below, sequenced in a study of cytomegalovirus exposure and HLA in healthy donors. Primers: 60 Vbeta forward and 13 Jbeta reverse. Method: immunoSEQ multiplex PCR; TCRdb's copy keeps in-frame clones and lacks some. The table has about 250,000 clones, about 80% seen once. The specimen was PBMCs. These receptors came from a girl aged 2-10 years in good health and CMV-seronegative.

The chain is built from TRBV10-3 and TRBJ2-7; 8 nucleotides line up with TRBD1. Germline V gene data show CDR1 as ENHRY and CDR2 as SYGVKD. V trimming: 7 bases; J trimming: 6 bases; junction bases outside the gene matches: 11. This CDR3 is 14 amino acids long. DNA of the CDR3: TGTGCCATCAATATGGACAGGGAAGAATCCGAGCAGTACTTC. Amino acids: CAINMDREESEQYF.

The chain employs TRBV13 and TRBJ2-3; 9 nucleotides align to TRBD1. CDR1 and CDR2 from the germline V gene are PRHDT and FYEKMQ (reference sequence). The V segment lost 5 bases and the J segment 6 bases; nucleotides outside the gene matches: 12. CDR3 length: 16 amino acids. Here the CDR3 DNA reads TGTGCCAGCAGCAGCACAGGGGGCAACCCAGGGGATACGCAGTATTTT. This encodes CASSSTGGNPGDTQYF.

As for this clone: One end of the junction varies from germline; a read error may be responsible. The chain recombines TRBV7-9 with TRBJ1-4; 7 bases are shared with TRBD1. This CDR3 contains 17 residues. Germline-derived CDR1 and CDR2 are SEHNR and FQNEAQ (reference sequence). The CDR3 loop reads CSSSLPRQGSTNEKLFF. DNA of the CDR3: TGTTCCAGCAGCTTACCCCGACAGGGTTCAACTAATGAAAAACTGTTTTTT.

This chain connects TRBV28 to TRBJ1-1, with D perhaps TRBD1 (5 bases). The CDR3 is 17 residues long. In germline, CDR1 is MDHEN, CDR2 SYDVKM. Deletions cut 3 bases from V and 4 bases from J, with 21 bases between. CDR3 nucleotide sequence: TGTGCCAGCAGTTTTCCCCAGGGAGGAAGTGCAGGCACTGAAGCTTTCTTT. Translated: CASSFPQGGSAGTEAFF.

The V and J genes are TRBV23-1 and TRBJ1-4; no definite D call. TRBV23-1 is identified as an open reading frame with a role that is uncertain. Trimming shortened V by 2 bases and J by 8 bases, and 15 bases separated the two germline ends. The CDR3 is 15 amino acids. CDR3 sequence: CASSQRTESGEKLFF. The DNA for the CDR3 is TGCGCCAGCAGTCAAAGGACCGAATCGGGAGAAAAACTGTTTTTT.

The gene calls are TRBV13 and TRBJ2-2; D unclear. This CDR3 comprises 14 residues. CDR1 is PRHDT, CDR2 FYEKMQ, per germline (reference sequence). The V and J ends lost 2 bases and 4 bases respectively, with 8 bases between them. CDR3 sequence reads: CASSLFRSTGELFF. CDR3 nucleotides: TGTGCCAGCAGCTTATTTAGGAGCACCGGGGAGCTGTTTTTT.

This sequence joins TRBV28 and TRBJ2-2, with no clear D. Germline lookup yields CDR1 MDHEN and CDR2 SYDVKM. The CDR3 has 13 residues. The V and J ends lost 8 bases and 4 bases respectively, with 11 bases between them. The chain's CDR3 is CASSFPGTGELFF. The DNA for the CDR3 is TGTGCCAGCTCTTTCCCCGGCACCGGGGAGCTGTTTTTT. Based on the CDR3 plus reference TRBV28 and TRBJ2-2, the full variable domain is DVKVTQSSRYLVKRTGEKVFLECVQDMDHENMFWYRQDPGLGLRLIYFSYDVKMKEKGDIPEGYSVSREKKERFSLILESASTNQTSMYLCASSFPGTGELFFGEGSRLTVL.

There are a few counts of this clone. The V and J genes are TRBV7-9 and TRBJ2-3; D possibly corresponds to TRBD1 (6 bases). Trimming removed 4 bases from V and 1 base from J, with 12 bases in between. The germline V gene encodes CDR1 SEHNR and CDR2 FQNEAQ (reference sequence). The length of the CDR3 is 15 residues. The CDR3 DNA reads TGTGCCAGCAGCTGGGGCGACAGGCGCACAGATACGCAGTATTTT. Its protein product is CASSWGDRRTDTQYF.

CDR3 loop: CASTNKWAVVQPQHF. In DNA form, the CDR3 reads TGTGCCAGCACCAACAAGTGGGCAGTGGTACAGCCCCAGCATTTT. The chain uses TRBV6-6 and TRBJ1-5; D unresolved. CDR1 is MNHNY, CDR2 SVGAGI, per germline (reference sequence). The V gene lost 7 bases and the J gene lost 7 bases, with 20 bases spanning the gap. CDR3 length: 15 residues.

The V call is TRBV4-1, the J call TRBJ1-3; 10 bases are shared with TRBD1. The germline V gene encodes CDR1 MGHRA and CDR2 YSYEKL. The CDR3 sequence is 17 residues long. With V trimmed by 1 base and J by 3 bases, 6 bases remained unmatched. CDR3 in DNA: TGCGCCAGCAGCCAAGGCCTGACAGGGGGCCTTGGAAACACCATATATTTT. Translation: CASSQGLTGGLGNTIYF.

The chain couples TRBV7-8 to TRBJ2-7, with TRBD1 as a possible D gene (5 bases). The length of the CDR3 is 14 residues. Trimming left V 5 bases short and J 2 bases short, with 13 bases between. Germline CDR1 SGHVS, CDR2 FQNEAQ. CDR3 region: CASSPQEPPYEQYF. The CDR3 DNA follows: TGTGCCAGCAGCCCACAGGAGCCCCCCTACGAGCAGTACTTC.

This clone has a handful of counts. The chain is built from TRBV2 and TRBJ2-3; 9 nucleotides agree with TRBD2. The CDR3 runs to 18 residues. CDR1 is SNHLY, CDR2 FYNNEI, per germline. J was trimmed by 3 bases and V by 4 bases; bases with no gene match: 14. The CDR3 coding sequence is TGTGCCAGCAGTGGAATTCCCCAGACTAGCGGAGCAACAGATACGCAGTATTTT. Translation: CASSGIPQTSGATDTQYF.

V and J are TRBV7-9 and TRBJ1-1, with D perhaps TRBD1 (6 bases). CDR1 SEHNR and CDR2 FQNEAQ come from the germline V gene (reference sequence). Trimming cost V 6 bases and J 1 base, with 12 bases left between them. The CDR3 length is 14 residues. The CDR3 DNA sequence: TGTGCCAGCAGACGGGAGGGGGGGAACACTGAAGCTTTCTTT. This sequence encodes CASRREGGNTEAFF.

This clone was observed a handful of times. The chain has TRBV5-1 and TRBJ2-7; no firm D call. This CDR3 comprises 14 residues. V was clipped by 5 bases and J by 3 bases, with 15 bases between them. Looked up from germline, CDR1 is SGHRS and CDR2 is YFSETQ. CDR3 in DNA: TGCGCCAGCAGGGGTTCCTTGGAGATCTACGAGCAGTACTTC. This codes for CASRGSLEIYEQYF.

J is TRBJ2-1 and V is TRBV9; no clear D. The CDR3 extends over 13 amino acids. In germline, CDR1 is SGDLS, CDR2 YYNGEE. Trimming stripped 1 base from V and 2 bases from J, with 4 bases between. The CDR3 DNA reads as TGTGCCAGCAGCGTAACAGCCTACAATGAGCAGTTCTTC. This translates into CASSVTAYNEQFF.

V usage is TRBV5-6 and J usage is TRBJ1-1, with D possibly TRBD1 on 5 matching bases. The germline V and J ends were trimmed by 4 bases and 6 bases, with 13 bases remaining between them. The CDR3 spans 13 residues. In germline, CDR1 is SGHDT, CDR2 YYEEEE. This chain's CDR3 is CASSPGATPEAFF. Here the CDR3 DNA reads TGTGCCAGCAGCCCTGGGGCCACCCCTGAAGCTTTCTTT.

The CDR3 DNA reads TGTGCCAGCAGTTACTCGTTCCGGGAGGGAGAGACCCAGTACTTC. Its translation: CASSYSFREGETQYF. V is TRBV6-5 and J is TRBJ2-5; TRBD2 matches at 8 bases. V was clipped by 0 bases and J by 4 bases; unmatched bases: 4. This CDR3 region has 15 residues. Germline CDR1 and CDR2: MNHEY and SVGAGI.

This sequence joins TRBV9 and TRBJ1-2, with 9 bases identical to TRBD1. Per the germline V gene, CDR1 is SGDLS and CDR2 is YYNGEE. There are 16 residues in the CDR3. Trimming cost V 3 bases and J 4 bases; bases outside gene matches: 10. The chain's CDR3 is CASSDNKQGAGYGYTF. The CDR3 DNA follows: TGTGCCAGCAGCGACAATAAACAGGGGGCAGGCTATGGCTACACCTTC.